These T cell receptor beta chains were read from a single sample in a study of T-cell reconstitution after alpha-beta-depleted transplantation in children. TCRdb re-derived calls from the PCR reads in MiXCR, one entry per CDR3 protein. The table lists about 900,000 distinct CDR3 sequences, about 26% of them singletons. Sequenced here: PBMCs, mostly from graft donor cells, sampled 360 days after TCRalphabeta/CD19-depleted stem cell transplant. Receptors originate from a boy under two years old who had a stem cell transplant for SCID, so the T cells may come from the graft donor. Both conserved end residues are part of each CDR3. A D gene is named only where the DNA matches it firmly. Clone sizes are given selectively: once, few, many, or a class where the clone is expanded.

J gene,V gene,D gene,clone size,CDR3 protein,CDR3 DNA
TRBJ2-7,TRBV27,NA,NA,CASSSTSLDRRPYEQYF,TGTGCCAGCAGTTCTACTAGCCTCGACAGGAGACCCTACGAGCAGTACTTC
TRBJ2-3,TRBV7-8,TRBD1,few,CASSLGEDRVDSGSTQYF,TGTGCCAGCAGCTTAGGGGAAGACAGGGTTGATTCAGGGAGTACGCAGTATTTT
TRBJ2-1,TRBV18,NA,NA,CASSPPMGGGSDEQFF,TGTGCCAGCTCACCACCGATGGGGGGCGGGAGCGATGAGCAGTTCTTC
TRBJ2-7,TRBV12-3/TRBV12-4,TRBD1,NA,CASSLMGQYYEQYF,TGTGCCAGCAGTTTGATGGGACAGTACTACGAGCAGTACTTC
TRBJ2-1,TRBV4-2,NA,NA,CASSQVFEHNEQFF,TGTGCCAGCAGCCAAGTTTTCGAGCACAATGAGCAGTTCTTC
TRBJ2-2,TRBV11-2,TRBD2,NA,CASSLPRLAGTNTGELFF,TGTGCCAGCAGCTTGCCGAGACTAGCGGGTACGAACACCGGGGAGCTGTTTTTT
TRBJ2-1,TRBV5-1,TRBD2,few,CASSSGLAFWNEQFF,TGCGCCAGCAGCTCAGGACTAGCGTTTTGGAATGAGCAGTTCTTC
TRBJ2-5,TRBV6-1,NA,few,CASSEGAAGRETQYF,TGTGCCAGCAGCGAAGGGGCGGCGGGGCGAGAGACCCAGTACTTC
TRBJ1-1,TRBV18,NA,few,CASSPDRRGAFF,TGTGCCAGCTCACCAGACCGGCGGGGGGCTTTCTTT
TRBJ2-5,TRBV5-8,NA,NA,CASSLVFRGPETQYF,TGTGCCAGCAGCTTGGTTTTTCGGGGCCCAGAGACCCAGTACTTC
TRBJ1-5,TRBV4-1,NA,few,CASSQVPGEYGQPQHF,TGCGCCAGCAGCCAAGTCCCCGGGGAGTACGGTCAGCCCCAGCATTTT
TRBJ2-5,TRBV5-8,TRBD1,few,CASSSGTGLKETQYF,TGTGCCAGCAGCTCCGGGACAGGGCTTAAAGAGACCCAGTACTTC
TRBJ2-1,TRBV25-1,NA,many,CASSVQGTSSYNEQFF,TGTGCCAGCAGTGTCCAGGGGACGAGCTCCTACAATGAGCAGTTCTTC
TRBJ2-2,TRBV13,NA,NA,CASSFEEGAANTGELFF,TGTGCCAGCAGCTTTGAGGAGGGGGCTGCAAACACCGGGGAGCTGTTTTTT
TRBJ1-6,TRBV28,NA,few,CASSLSWALRNSPLHF,TGTGCCAGCAGTTTATCCTGGGCGTTGAGGAATTCACCCCTCCACTTT
TRBJ1-1,TRBV29-1,NA,few,CSVEGENTEAFF,TGCAGCGTTGAGGGGGAGAACACTGAAGCTTTCTTT
TRBJ2-7,TRBV20-1,NA,NA,CSARGAGSSYEQYF,TGCAGTGCTAGAGGGGCAGGGAGCTCCTACGAGCAGTACTTC
TRBJ2-7,TRBV29-1,TRBD1,few,CSVEVPGQGDYEQYF,TGCAGCGTCGAAGTCCCGGGACAGGGGGACTACGAGCAGTACTTC
TRBJ2-7,TRBV5-1,TRBD2,NA,CASSSRGGGAREQYF,TGCGCCAGCAGCTCCCGTGGCGGGGGGGCGCGAGAGCAGTACTTC
TRBJ1-5,TRBV11-2,TRBD1,NA,CASSPISGTGSRNQPQHF,TGTGCCAGCAGCCCCATATCCGGGACAGGGTCCCGCAATCAGCCCCAGCATTTT
TRBJ1-2,TRBV12-3/TRBV12-4,NA,NA,CASSLRGSHGYTF,TGTGCCAGCAGTTTAAGGGGATCTCATGGCTACACCTTC
TRBJ2-5,TRBV9,TRBD1,NA,CASSSPGQLWETQYF,TGTGCCAGCAGCTCACCGGGACAGTTATGGGAGACCCAGTACTTC
TRBJ1-5,TRBV10-3,NA,NA,CAIRRDSNQPQHF,TGTGCCATCAGGCGGGACAGCAATCAGCCCCAGCATTTT
TRBJ2-1,TRBV4-3,TRBD2,few,CASSPERGGYNEQFF,TGCGCCAGCAGCCCTGAGCGGGGGGGCTACAATGAGCAGTTCTTC
TRBJ2-7,TRBV29-1,NA,few,CSVGRQYSYEQYF,TGCAGCGTTGGTCGACAGTACTCCTACGAGCAGTACTTC
TRBJ2-3,TRBV6-1,TRBD2,NA,CASNRAGGRGDTQYF,TGTGCCAGCAACCGAGCGGGGGGGCGTGGAGATACGCAGTATTTT
TRBJ2-3,TRBV4-3,TRBD2,NA,CASSQDVAGRTDTQYF,TGCGCCAGCAGCCAAGACGTAGCGGGGAGAACAGATACGCAGTATTTT
TRBJ1-1,TRBV7-6,NA,few,CASSQRLGLNTEAFF,TGTGCCAGCAGCCAACGGCTGGGACTCAACACTGAAGCTTTCTTT
TRBJ1-1,TRBV12-3/TRBV12-4,NA,NA,CASSLKPNTEAFF,TGTGCCAGCAGTTTGAAGCCCAACACTGAAGCTTTCTTT
TRBJ2-3,TRBV2,NA,NA,CASNPLGMDTQYF,TGTGCCAGCAACCCACTGGGGATGGATACGCAGTATTTT
TRBJ1-1,TRBV14,NA,few,CASSQDLGGPLMNTEAFF,TGTGCCAGCAGCCAAGATCTGGGGGGGCCCTTAATGAACACTGAAGCTTTCTTT
TRBJ2-3,TRBV12-3/TRBV12-4,NA,many,CASRVGGTDTQYF,TGTGCCAGCAGGGTGGGCGGCACAGATACGCAGTATTTT
TRBJ1-5,TRBV6-1,NA,few,CASREGSQPQHF,TGTGCCAGCAGGGAAGGTAGCCAGCCCCAGCATTTT
TRBJ1-1,TRBV7-9,NA,few,CASSPYDRPGDTEAFF,TGTGCCAGCAGCCCTTACGACAGGCCGGGGGACACTGAAGCTTTCTTT
TRBJ2-2,TRBV10-3,NA,few,CASSGPGYTGELFF,TGTGCCTCCTCCGGGCCGGGATACACCGGGGAGCTGTTTTTT
TRBJ1-2,TRBV28,NA,NA,CASSPRGSRHGYTF,TGTGCCAGCAGTCCCCGTGGATCTAGGCATGGCTACACCTTC
TRBJ2-2,TRBV7-2,NA,NA,CASRNPGVNTGELFF,TGTGCCAGCCGGAATCCCGGGGTTAACACCGGGGAGCTGTTTTTT
TRBJ1-2,TRBV29-1,NA,NA,CSVEPTGHYGYTF,TGCAGCGTCGAACCGACGGGGCACTATGGCTACACCTTC